These 7 T cell receptor beta chains were all obtained from the same sample, sequenced in a study of blood T cells in healthy people across ages. A second about 6 to 12 cycle PCR used barcoded and J-beta primers. MiXCR, applied by TCRdb to the 5' RACE reads, yields one record per CDR3 protein. Here the sample spans around 800,000 distinct CDR3 sequences, 62% being singletons. Sequencing used blood. The receptors originated from a man aged 25 to 40 in good health.

CDR3 nucleotide sequence: TGTGCCAGCAGTGCCGGGACCCACAATGAGCAGTTCTTC. Its translation: CASSAGTHNEQFF. The chain couples TRBV6-1 to TRBJ2-1; D tentatively reads TRBD1 or TRBD2 (5 bases each). The CDR3 consists of 13 residues. The germline V gene has CDR1 MNHNS and CDR2 SASEGT. The V end lost 4 bases, the J end lost 5 bases, and 9 bases lay between the germline ends.

The chain couples TRBV6-6 to TRBJ2-1; TRBD1 matches 8 bases. Germline V gene sequence: CDR1 MNHNY, CDR2 SVGAGI (reference sequence). CDR3 size: 14 residues. V was pared by 8 bases and J by 4 bases, with 7 bases of the junction left unmatched. The DNA for the CDR3 is TGTGCCAGCCATCTCGGGACAGGATACAATGAGCAGTTCTTC. This gives the protein CASHLGTGYNEQFF.

V is TRBV7-2 and J is TRBJ2-7; D gene uncertain. V lost 5 bases to trimming and J lost 0 bases, with 5 bases between them. Germline V CDR1 and CDR2: SGHTA, FQGNSA. This CDR3 spans 12 amino acids. In DNA form, the CDR3 reads TGTGCCAGCAGCGGCCGCTCCTACGAGCAGTACTTC. Protein product: CASSGRSYEQYF. The variable domain in full, with the rest retrieved from reference TRBV7-2 and TRBJ2-7, is GAGVSQSPSNKVTEKGKDVELRCDPISGHTALYWYRQSLGQGLEFLIYFQGNSAPDKSGLPSDRFSAERTGGSVSTLTIQRTQQEDSAVYLCASSGRSYEQYFGPGTRLTVT.

This clonotype appeared a single time. The J gene is TRBJ2-1, the V gene TRBV7-8; D is unclear. This CDR3 region has 12 residues. V was pared by 5 bases and J by 10 bases, with 12 bases between. Per the germline V gene, CDR1 is SGHVS and CDR2 is FQNEAQ. The CDR3 spells CASSNGRAEQFF. The CDR3 DNA sequence: TGTGCCAGCAGCAACGGAAGGGCGGAGCAGTTCTTC.

This chain connects TRBV20-1 to TRBJ2-7; TRBD2 agrees at 9 bases. Germline V gives CDR1 DFQATT, CDR2 SNEGSKA (reference sequence). The V segment lost 3 bases and the J segment 0 bases; nucleotides outside the gene matches: 6. The CDR3 is made up of 15 amino acids. The CDR3 reads CSARAVTSGSYEQYF. CDR3 DNA sequence: TGCAGTGCTAGGGCGGTGACTAGCGGCTCCTACGAGCAGTACTTC.

V and J are TRBV28 and TRBJ2-4; 11 bases are shared with TRBD1. This CDR3 is 13 amino acids long. Germline trimming cut 3 bases from V and 10 bases from J; bases unmatched to any gene: 2. Germline assignment: CDR1 MDHEN and CDR2 SYDVKM. The CDR3 DNA follows: TGTGCCAGCAGTTTTGGGACAGGGGGGATTCAGTACTTC. Amino acid sequence: CASSFGTGGIQYF. The full variable domain, rest sourced from reference TRBV28 and TRBJ2-4, is DVKVTQSSRYLVKRTGEKVFLECVQDMDHENMFWYRQDPGLGLRLIYFSYDVKMKEKGDIPEGYSVSREKKERFSLILESASTNQTSMYLCASSFGTGGIQYFGAGTRLSVL.

The chain recombines TRBV30 with TRBJ1-5, with no clear D. The germline V and J ends were trimmed by 0 bases and 0 bases, with 3 bases remaining between them. The length of the CDR3 is 13 residues. The germline V gene has CDR1 GTSNPN and CDR2 SVGIG (reference sequence). DNA of the CDR3: TGTGCCTGGAGTGTTGATAGCAATCAGCCCCAGCATTTT. Its translation: CAWSVDSNQPQHF.